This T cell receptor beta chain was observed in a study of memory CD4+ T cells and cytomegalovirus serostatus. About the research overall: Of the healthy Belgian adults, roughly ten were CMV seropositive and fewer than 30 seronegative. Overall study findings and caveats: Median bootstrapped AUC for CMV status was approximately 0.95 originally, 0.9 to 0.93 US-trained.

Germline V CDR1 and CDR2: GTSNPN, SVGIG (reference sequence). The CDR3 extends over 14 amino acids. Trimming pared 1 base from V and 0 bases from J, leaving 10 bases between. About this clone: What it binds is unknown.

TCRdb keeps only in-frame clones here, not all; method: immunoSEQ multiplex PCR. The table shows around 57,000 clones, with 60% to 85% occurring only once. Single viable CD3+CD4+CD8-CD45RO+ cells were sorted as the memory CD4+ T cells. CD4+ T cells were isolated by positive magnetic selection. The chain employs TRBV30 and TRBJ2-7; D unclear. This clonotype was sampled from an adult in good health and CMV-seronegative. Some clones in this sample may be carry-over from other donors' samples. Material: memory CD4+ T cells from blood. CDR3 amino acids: CAWSDGGRSYEQYF. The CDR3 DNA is TGTGCCTGGAGTGACGGCGGTCGCTCCTACGAGCAGTACTTC.